The TCR beta chain under discussion was sequenced for a study of OX40 agonist ivuxolimab in advanced cancers. The CDR3 is 12 amino acids. From germline, CDR1 is SNHLY and CDR2 FYNNEI. V was clipped by 4 bases and J by 4 bases, with 7 bases between them. In this sample, this clone is medium-sized. What it recognizes is unknown. Overall study findings and caveats: Undetermined was the antigen specificity of the expanded peripheral T cells.

Only in-frame clones appear in the TCRdb table, and some are missing; sequencing was by immunoSEQ multiplex PCR. The sample shows about 77,000 clones, under 90% of them seen only once. The rearrangement joins TRBV2 to TRBJ2-5; D is ambiguous. The sequence came from an adult with an advanced solid tumor such as melanoma, head and neck, liver or kidney cancer. The sequences come from CD4+ or CD8+ T cells sorted from blood, collected in a trial of the OX40 agonist ivuxolimab. The chain's CDR3 is CASSANRETQYF. The CDR3 DNA reads as TGTGCCAGCAGTGCCAATAGAGAGACCCAGTACTTC. Full variable domain (rest looked up from reference TRBV2 and TRBJ2-5): EPEVTQTPSHQVTQMGQEVILRCVPISNHLYFYWYRQILGQKVEFLVSFYNNEISEKSEIFDDQFSVERPDGSNFTLKIRSTKLEDSAMYFCASSANRETQYFGPGTRLLVL.